This T cell receptor (beta chain) appears in the sequencing data of a study of T cells in Graves' hyperthyroidism and ophthalmopathy. Study information: Once the initial diagnosis was made, peripheral blood was obtained before any treatment.

Study-level results: Blood also held most thyroid clonotypes expanded beyond 0.001.

The CDR3 consists of 13 residues. V was shortened by 0 bases and J by 7 bases, with 7 bases between the two germline ends. Germline assignment: CDR1 SGHNT and CDR2 YENEEA. As regards this clonotype: Its antigen is still unknown.

From RNA transcripts, TCR beta CDR3 regions were amplified. Initially, a first-round RT-PCR of the TCR CDR3 employed the HTBI primer set. TCRdb re-derived calls from the multiplex PCR reads in MiXCR, one entry per CDR3 protein. The sample has 700,000 to 950,000 distinct CDR3 sequences, roughly 32% seen once; the top ten hold approximately 31%. Patients aged 18 to 65 had newly diagnosed hyperthyroidism lasting under 2 months. Patients having uncontrolled infection, another autoimmune disease, pregnancy or lactation were not included. The source material was blood. The chain joins TRBV11-3 to TRBJ2-1; no clear D. The clonotype comes from a woman aged 40 to 55 with Graves' hyperthyroidism. For the CDR3, the DNA is TGTGCCAGCAGCTTAGATTTTGAGAATGAGCAGTTCTTC. This codes for CASSLDFENEQFF.